This entry features one TCR beta chain sequence. TCRdb's copy holds only in-frame clones and misses some; the assay was immunoSEQ multiplex PCR. The table has approximately 210,000 clones, roughly four fifths seen once. The data derive from a study of blood T cell repertoires in COVID-19. Trimming removed 0 bases from V and 0 bases from J, with 5 bases in between. CDR1 and CDR2 (germline): SGHRS, YFSETQ. The CDR3 has 14 amino acids. The origin of this receptor is a woman in her 50s with active or convalescent COVID-19. V gene TRBV5-1 combines with J gene TRBJ2-3; D is unresolved. Sequencing was carried out using peripheral blood. The DNA of the CDR3 is TGCGCCAGCAGCTTGGCCACTAGCACAGATACGCAGTATTTT. It specifies CASSLATSTDTQYF.